The 2 T cell receptor beta chains below were found in one sample sequenced in a study of cytomegalovirus exposure and HLA in healthy donors. The PCR made use of 60 Vbeta and 13 Jbeta primers. Repertoires were generated with immunoSEQ multiplex PCR, while TCRdb's copy carries only in-frame clones and drops some. The data contain about 83,000 clones, 78% of them seen just once; the ten biggest clones take up over 4.5%. Specimen: PBMCs. All receptors come from a young man in good health and CMV-seropositive.

The chain combines TRBV2 with TRBJ2-7; 9 nucleotides align to TRBD1. This CDR3 is 18 amino acids long. The germline gives CDR1 SNHLY, CDR2 FYNNEI. Trimming took 5 bases from V and 4 from J; bases not matched to a gene: 18. This chain's CDR3 is CASSLFPPDRGIPYEQYF. The DNA of the CDR3 is TGTGCCAGCAGTCTATTTCCACCCGACAGGGGGATCCCTTACGAGCAGTACTTC.

The chain employs TRBV30 and TRBJ1-1; D not resolved. Germline V gene lookup returns CDR1 GTSNPN and CDR2 SVGIG (reference sequence). This CDR3 contains 11 residues. V shed 3 bases and J shed 3 bases, with 5 bases lying between them. CDR3 in amino acids: CAWRADTEAFF. The CDR3 DNA reads as TGTGCCTGGAGGGCTGACACTGAAGCTTTCTTT.